The 25 T cell receptor beta chains presented below share a single source sample, sequenced in a study of blood T cells in healthy people across ages. Next came a second PCR, run for about 7 to 12 cycles, which used a sample-barcoded 5' primer along with a J-beta primer mix. TCRdb re-derived calls from the 5' RACE reads in MiXCR, one entry per CDR3 protein. The sample holds about 1 million distinct CDR3 sequences, around 43% seen once. The sequencing sample was made of blood. The receptors derive from a woman aged 60 to 75 in good health.

The chain employs TRBV20-1 and TRBJ2-1; D could derive from TRBD1 or TRBD2 (6 bases each). Germline CDR1 reads DFQATT; CDR2 reads SNEGSKA (reference sequence). V dropped 3 bases and J dropped 6 bases, with 12 bases sitting between them. This CDR3 contains 13 residues. The CDR3 here is CSASRGPVNEQFF. CDR3 nucleotides: TGCAGTGCTAGTCGGGGGCCGGTCAATGAGCAGTTCTTC.

The V gene is TRBV7-3, the J gene TRBJ2-1; 8 bases are a match to TRBD2. Germline CDR1 reads SGHTA; CDR2 reads FQGTGA. This CDR3 spans 17 amino acids. With V trimmed by 0 bases and J by 3 bases, 7 bases remained unmatched. CDR3 amino acids: CASSLTRGGRNYNEQFF. CDR3 DNA: TGTGCCAGCAGCTTAACGCGGGGCGGGAGGAACTACAATGAGCAGTTCTTC.

CDR3 nucleotides: TGCAGTGCTAGAGGCGTTGGGGCGCGGGTCAATGCAGCTTTCTTT. Translation gives CSARGVGARVNAAFF. The V call is TRBV20-1, the J call TRBJ1-1; tentatively, D is TRBD1 (5 bases). V shed 1 base and J shed 10 bases, with 22 bases lying between them. The CDR3 sequence is 15 residues long. Germline loops: CDR1 DFQATT, CDR2 SNEGSKA (reference sequence).

This clonotype has a count of ten or more. The genes are TRBV29-1 and TRBJ2-7; a weak D match, TRBD1 (6 bases). Germline assignment: CDR1 SQVTM and CDR2 ANQGSEA. With 5 bases removed from V and 2 bases from J, the gap between germline ends came to 22 bases. This CDR3 is 16 amino acids long. CDR3 DNA: TGCAGCGTTTCGGTCCCGAAAACAGGGCTACCCTACGAGCAGTACTTC. Amino acids: CSVSVPKTGLPYEQYF.

V is TRBV20-1 and J is TRBJ2-3; 10 bases map to TRBD2. This CDR3 is built from 17 residues. The V and J ends lost 3 bases and 2 bases, in that order; junction bases with no gene match: 11. In germline, CDR1 is DFQATT, CDR2 SNEGSKA (reference sequence). The CDR3 spells CSARPSRTSGPTDTQYF. DNA of the CDR3: TGCAGTGCTAGGCCCAGTCGGACTAGCGGACCCACAGATACGCAGTATTTT.

This clonotype came up a few times. This chain uses TRBV7-8 with TRBJ1-4; D uncertain. Germline V gene sequence: CDR1 SGHVS, CDR2 FQNEAQ. Trimming took 5 bases from V and 3 from J, leaving 19 bases between them. This CDR3 spans 17 amino acids. CDR3 bases: TGTGCCAGCAGCCACCGGGCTCCGCGAGTTGCTAATGAAAAACTGTTTTTT. Translation: CASSHRAPRVANEKLFF.

This clonotype was found a few times. J is TRBJ2-3 and V is TRBV7-2; a weak D match, TRBD2 (6 bases). Germline V CDR1 and CDR2: SGHTA, FQGNSA. The ends were cut back, 4 bases at V and 8 bases at J, with 7 bases in the middle. The CDR3 runs 11 residues. The CDR3 DNA reads TGTGCCAGCAGCTGGAGGGTTACGCAGTATTTT. This gives the protein CASSWRVTQYF.

The V call is TRBV5-6, the J call TRBJ2-1, with D perhaps matching TRBD1 or TRBD2 (5 bases each). Trimming took off 0 bases at V and 3 bases at J, with 16 bases between the two ends. The germline CDR1 and CDR2 sequences are SGHDT and YYEEEE. The CDR3 has 17 residues. The DNA of the CDR3 is TGTGCCAGCAGCTTGGGTCTCTCGGGGCAATACTACAATGAGCAGTTCTTC. Translation gives CASSLGLSGQYYNEQFF.

This clonotype was seen a few times. This chain links TRBV9 with TRBJ2-5; D is possibly TRBD2 (6 bases). CDR3 length: 15 amino acids. V was shortened by 2 bases and J by 2 bases, with 13 bases between the two germline ends. Germline CDR1 is SGDLS and CDR2 is YYNGEE. The CDR3 DNA reads as TGTGCCAGCAGCGTCGGGAGTAACCTTCAAGAGACCCAGTACTTC. Translated: CASSVGSNLQETQYF.

This clonotype was detected a few times. This sequence joins TRBV10-3 and TRBJ2-1; 7 nucleotides match TRBD2. Germline values: CDR1 ENHRY, CDR2 SYGVKD. The V and J ends lost 4 bases and 9 bases, in that order; junction bases with no gene match: 3. The CDR3 runs to 12 residues. The CDR3 protein is CAISGGGGEQFF. Here the CDR3 DNA reads TGTGCCATCAGTGGGGGCGGGGGTGAGCAGTTCTTC.

This clonotype occurred a few times. J is TRBJ2-1 and V is TRBV30; D unresolved. Per the germline V gene, CDR1 is GTSNPN and CDR2 is SVGIG (reference sequence). CDR3 length: 11 amino acids. V gave up 2 bases and J gave up 12 bases, with 11 bases separating them. The CDR3 reads CAWSTAERQFF. Here the CDR3 DNA reads TGTGCCTGGAGTACGGCGGAAAGGCAGTTCTTC.

The chain links TRBV5-5 to TRBJ1-5; no firm D call. The germline CDR1 and CDR2 sequences are SGHKS and YYEKEE (reference sequence). The CDR3 loop spans 15 amino acids. V was trimmed by 0 bases and J by 0 bases, leaving 7 bases between them. The CDR3 sequence: CASSLVADSNQPQHF. The CDR3 DNA sequence: TGTGCCAGCAGCTTGGTAGCTGATAGCAATCAGCCCCAGCATTTT.

This clonotype was detected a few times. The rearrangement links TRBV5-6 to TRBJ2-6; 9 bases match TRBD1. Germline trimming cut 0 bases from V and 0 bases from J; bases unmatched to any gene: 1. Per germline, CDR1 SGHDT and CDR2 YYEEEE. The CDR3 runs to 17 residues. The CDR3 reads CASSLGTGASGANVLTF. The CDR3 DNA is TGTGCCAGCAGCTTGGGGACAGGGGCCTCTGGGGCCAACGTCCTGACTTTC. The full variable domain, completed using reference TRBV5-6 and TRBJ2-6, is DAGVTQSPTHLIKTRGQQVTLRCSPKSGHDTVSWYQQALGQGPQFIFQYYEEEERQRGNFPDRFSGHQFPNYSSELNVNALLLGDSALYLCASSLGTGASGANVLTFGAGSRLTVL.

The gene calls are TRBV11-1 and TRBJ2-1, with 10 positions matching TRBD1. This CDR3 contains 20 residues. Looked up from germline, CDR1 is SGHAT and CDR2 is FQDESV (reference sequence). With V trimmed by 1 base and J by 8 bases, 20 bases remained unmatched. For the CDR3, the DNA is TGTGCCAGCAGCTTAGATGGGACAGGGGATATAGCGGGAAACCGCGATGAGCAGTTCTTC. It yields the protein CASSLDGTGDIAGNRDEQFF.

V usage is TRBV19 and J usage is TRBJ2-2, with D unclear. CDR1 LNHDA and CDR2 SQIVND come from the germline V gene (reference sequence). Trimming pared 3 bases from V and 6 bases from J, leaving 11 bases between. This CDR3 spans 14 amino acids. In DNA, the CDR3 is TGTGCCAGTAGTATCGAGCAAGGCGCCGGGGAGCTGTTTTTT. It codes for CASSIEQGAGELFF.

This clonotype occurred a few times. J is TRBJ2-3 and V is TRBV3-1, with 10 bases aligning to TRBD2. CDR1 and CDR2 from the germline V gene are LGHDT and YNNKEL (reference sequence). The CDR3 extends over 16 amino acids. V shed 6 bases, J shed 7 bases, and the junction held 13 bases outside the gene matches. The CDR3 DNA sequence: TGTGCCAGCAGGCGTAGCGGGAGGATGGGTAGAAATACGCAGTATTTT. Its translation: CASRRSGRMGRNTQYF.

The gene calls are TRBV4-1 and TRBJ2-7, with 7 bases fitting TRBD1. CDR3 length: 16 residues. Germline CDR1 and CDR2: MGHRA and YSYEKL. The J segment lost 2 bases and the V segment lost 0 bases, leaving 7 bases of the junction unmatched. CDR3 residues: CASSQDRQGVTYEQYF. For the CDR3, the DNA is TGCGCCAGCAGCCAAGACAGGCAGGGGGTTACCTACGAGCAGTACTTC.

In its sample, this clonotype was seen a few times. This chain joins TRBV29-1 and TRBJ2-3, with 8 bases aligning to TRBD2. CDR1 is SQVTM and CDR2 is ANQGSEA in the germline V gene. J gave up 1 base and V 4 bases, and 7 bases lay outside the gene matches. CDR3 length equals 15 residues. This chain's CDR3 is CSVVSGTSGTDTQYF. The DNA of the CDR3 is TGCAGCGTTGTCTCCGGGACTAGTGGCACAGATACGCAGTATTTT.

V and J are TRBV9 and TRBJ2-1, with 14 bases that match TRBD2. V lost 3 bases and J lost 9; bases outside the gene matches: 8. The germline V gene has CDR1 SGDLS and CDR2 YYNGEE. The CDR3 is 16 amino acids. The CDR3: CASSARLAGGYIEQFF. In nucleotides, the CDR3 is TGTGCCAGCAGCGCCAGACTAGCGGGAGGGTATATTGAGCAGTTCTTC.

In its sample, this clonotype was seen many times. This rearrangement joins TRBV6-5 to TRBJ2-5; 8 nucleotides line up with TRBD1. Germline V gene data show CDR1 as MNHEY and CDR2 as SVGAGI. Trimming at V came to 0 bases and at J to 3 bases, leaving 3 bases not matched to a gene. The CDR3 has 15 residues. DNA of the CDR3: TGTGCCAGCAGTTACTCTAACAGGGGGAAAGAGACCCAGTACTTC. Translated, it gives CASSYSNRGKETQYF.

This sequence joins TRBV2 and TRBJ1-5, with 9 bases that match TRBD1. CDR1 is SNHLY and CDR2 is FYNNEI in the germline V gene. The ends lost 4 bases at V and 15 bases at J; junction bases unmatched: 4. This CDR3 has 11 amino acids. CDR3 in amino acids: CASSGDRARHF. CDR3 bases: TGTGCCAGCAGTGGGGACAGGGCCAGGCATTTT.

The chain uses TRBV20-1 and TRBJ1-2; the D is unclear. The CDR3 loop spans 11 amino acids. Germline-derived CDR1 and CDR2 are DFQATT and SNEGSKA (reference sequence). The CDR3 DNA follows: TGCATTGTTCCCCAGACGGGTGGCTACACCTTC. This translates into CIVPQTGGYTF.

The chain employs TRBV27 and TRBJ2-1; 7 bases match TRBD2. Germline loops: CDR1 MNHEY, CDR2 SMNVEV (reference sequence). CDR3 length: 15 residues. V gave up 5 bases and J gave up 6 bases; unmatched junction bases: 10. CDR3 nucleotides: TGTGCCAGCAGTCCTTATCCCGGGGGGTTCAATGAGCAGTTCTTC. Translated, it gives CASSPYPGGFNEQFF.

The chain carries TRBV27 and TRBJ1-6; TRBD1 aligns across 7 bases. V lost 5 bases and J lost 10; bases outside the gene matches: 11. The CDR3 has 15 amino acids. Germline-derived CDR1 and CDR2 are MNHEY and SMNVEV (reference sequence). The CDR3 region is CASSPTTGLGSPLHF. CDR3 nucleotides: TGTGCCAGCAGTCCCACGACAGGGCTGGGATCACCCCTCCACTTT.

For the CDR3, the DNA is TGTGCCATCAGTGGCCGGGACGACAATGAGCAGTTCTTC. This translates into CAISGRDDNEQFF. V usage is TRBV10-3 and J usage is TRBJ2-1; D possibly uses TRBD1 or TRBD2 (5 bases each). Germline CDR1 ENHRY, CDR2 SYGVKD. This CDR3 comprises 13 residues. The ends were cut back, 4 bases at V and 5 bases at J, with 9 bases in the middle.